This entry concerns a single T cell receptor beta chain. The antigen is not known. The sample belongs to a study of cytomegalovirus exposure and HLA in healthy donors. Whole-study context: There were some 120 million unique TCR beta sequences, drawn from roughly 200 million T cells, in an earlier analysis. General study results and limits: Clonal expansion, a later analysis showed, was greater in HLA-associated TCR beta chains than in equally common others. TCR beta sequences reportedly predicted most subjects' HLA-A and HLA-B alleles accurately.

Every donor was a healthy person donating bone marrow. This CDR3 contains 14 residues. Per the germline V gene, CDR1 is SGDLS and CDR2 is YYNGEE. Germline trimming cut 3 bases from V and 4 bases from J; bases unmatched to any gene: 1. PCR involved 60 Vbeta and 13 Jbeta primers. TCRdb's table, derived via immunoSEQ multiplex PCR, lists solely in-frame clones and lacks some. In the table there are about 120,000 clones, 77% of which are singletons. This clonotype originated in a man aged 18 to 30 in good health and CMV-seropositive. This sequence joins TRBV9 and TRBJ2-1; 10 bases agree with TRBD2. The sequenced material came from PBMCs. CDR3 loop: CASSGTSGYNEQFF. The DNA of the CDR3 is TGTGCCAGCAGCGGGACTAGCGGATACAATGAGCAGTTCTTC.